This is a list of T cell receptor beta chains from one sample in a study of blood T cells in healthy people across ages. From the 5' RACE reads, TCRdb called clonotypes with MiXCR, one entry per CDR3 protein. The data hold around 990,000 distinct CDR3 sequences, with 25% observed a single time. The sample also formed part of further work on T cells of mothers and their children.

Sequenced sample: blood. All receptors come from a girl aged 2 to 10 in good health. CDR3s include the opening cysteine and the closing phenylalanine or tryptophan. A D gene is named only where the DNA matches it firmly. Clone size is given for some rows only: seen once, a few or many times, or a class if the clone is expanded.

NA	NA	TRBV12-3/TRBV12-4	TRBJ2-6	17	CASRGWTPGSGANVLTF	TGTGCCAGCAGGGGATGGACACCCGGCTCTGGGGCCAACGTCCTGACTTTC
TRBD1	NA	TRBV29-1	TRBJ1-4	12	CSVGDREEKLFF	TGCAGCGTTGGAGACAGGGAGGAAAAACTGTTTTTT
TRBD2	NA	TRBV2	TRBJ2-3	15	CASSEGDYIPDTQYF	TGTGCCAGCAGTGAGGGGGACTATATCCCAGATACGCAGTATTTT
TRBD1	NA	TRBV4-1	TRBJ2-1	13	CASRKQGAGEQFF	TGCGCCAGCAGGAAACAGGGGGCGGGTGAGCAGTTCTTC
NA	NA	TRBV6-2/TRBV6-3	TRBJ1-1	14	CASRALGEGTEAFF	TGTGCCAGCAGGGCTCTGGGAGAGGGGACTGAAGCTTTCTTT
TRBD1	NA	TRBV12-3/TRBV12-4	TRBJ1-2	12	CASSPGQGSYTF	TGTGCCAGCAGCCCAGGACAGGGCAGCTACACCTTC
TRBD1	few	TRBV27	TRBJ2-7	14	CASRDRGEIYEQYF	TGTGCCAGCCGGGACAGGGGTGAAATCTACGAGCAGTACTTC
NA	NA	TRBV28	TRBJ1-5	15	CASSLLGITRQPQHF	TGTGCCAGCAGTTTATTGGGGATCACGCGTCAGCCCCAGCATTTT
NA	NA	TRBV20-1	TRBJ1-1	13	CSASPTVRLEAFF	TGCAGTGCTAGCCCTACCGTCAGGCTTGAAGCTTTCTTT
TRBD2	NA	TRBV6-1	TRBJ2-1	16	CASSGFGLAGFKEQFF	TGTGCCAGCAGTGGATTTGGACTAGCGGGATTCAAGGAGCAGTTCTTC
TRBD2	NA	TRBV5-6	TRBJ2-1	16	CASSSPFKLAENEQFF	TGTGCCAGCAGCTCCCCTTTCAAACTAGCGGAAAATGAGCAGTTCTTC
NA	NA	TRBV7-2	TRBJ2-3	16	CASSLGGAGVTDTQYF	TGTGCCAGCAGCTTAGGGGGGGCAGGGGTAACAGATACGCAGTATTTT
TRBD2	NA	TRBV20-1	TRBJ2-7	17	CSAQPGLAERGPYEQYF	TGCAGTGCCCAACCGGGACTAGCGGAAAGGGGACCCTACGAGCAGTACTTC
TRBD2	NA	TRBV7-9	TRBJ2-1	15	CASSLVLAGDNEQFF	TGTGCCAGCAGCTTAGTACTAGCGGGAGACAATGAGCAGTTCTTC
NA	NA	TRBV4-1	TRBJ2-2	14	CASSQDTAGGELFF	TGCGCCAGCAGCCAAGACACCGCAGGGGGGGAGCTGTTTTTT
NA	NA	TRBV12-3/TRBV12-4	TRBJ1-3	15	CASSLRSSSGNTIYF	TGTGCCAGCAGTTTGAGGTCCAGCTCTGGAAACACCATATATTTT
NA	few	TRBV29-1	TRBJ2-2	12	CSVESGSGELFF	TGCAGCGTTGAATCCGGATCCGGGGAGCTGTTTTTT
NA	few	TRBV6-5	TRBJ1-1	14	CASSYGSVNTEAFF	TGTGCCAGCAGTTACGGCTCGGTGAACACTGAAGCTTTCTTT
NA	NA	TRBV20-1	TRBJ1-1	13	CSVLYRADTEAFF	TGCAGTGTCCTGTACCGGGCGGACACTGAAGCTTTCTTT
TRBD2	NA	TRBV4-1	TRBJ2-1	17	CASSQAPTSGSGVEQFF	TGCGCCAGCAGCCAAGCTCCGACTAGCGGGAGCGGGGTTGAGCAGTTCTTC
TRBD1	few	TRBV27	TRBJ2-7	14	CASSWVDRANEQYF	TGTGCCAGCAGTTGGGTAGACAGGGCCAACGAGCAGTACTTC
NA	NA	TRBV28	TRBJ2-4	14	CASSPRGTTLFLYF	TGTGCCAGCAGTCCTCGCGGGACGACGCTTTTCCTATACTTC
NA	NA	TRBV7-9	TRBJ2-5	14	CASSYVTAQETQYF	TGTGCCAGCAGCTATGTTACCGCCCAAGAGACCCAGTACTTC
TRBD1	few	TRBV7-3	TRBJ1-2	12	CASSSPTGGYTF	TGTGCCAGCAGCTCACCGACAGGGGGCTACACCTTC
NA	few	TRBV29-1	TRBJ2-5	13	CSVIALEGETQYF	TGCAGCGTCATCGCACTAGAGGGGGAGACCCAGTACTTC
TRBD2	few	TRBV2	TRBJ2-5	15	CASSRTSGSFMTQYF	TGTGCCAGCAGTCGGACTAGCGGGAGCTTTATGACCCAGTACTTC
NA	NA	TRBV11-2	TRBJ1-4	15	CASSLTSPEPEKLFF	TGTGCCAGCAGCTTAACAAGCCCAGAACCAGAAAAACTGTTTTTT
NA	NA	TRBV20-1	TRBJ1-4	13	CSARELGGGKLFF	TGCAGTGCTAGAGAGTTGGGGGGCGGAAAACTGTTTTTT
NA	few	TRBV6-5	TRBJ2-7	14	CASSYSEQGLEQYF	TGTGCCAGCAGTTACTCGGAGCAGGGGCTCGAGCAGTACTTC
NA	few	TRBV6-6	TRBJ2-3	16	CASSYSSRGVTDTQYF	TGTGCCAGCAGTTACTCCTCCAGGGGAGTCACAGATACGCAGTATTTT
NA	NA	TRBV20-1	TRBJ2-7	10	CSARTDEQYF	TGCAGTGCTAGAACTGACGAGCAGTACTTC
TRBD1	NA	TRBV2	TRBJ1-1	17	CASSEALLWTGHTEAFF	TGTGCCAGCAGTGAAGCGCTTCTCTGGACAGGGCACACTGAAGCTTTCTTT
NA	many	TRBV7-9	TRBJ2-7	16	CASSLRVLNPPYEQYF	TGTGCCAGCAGCTTAAGGGTCTTAAACCCTCCCTACGAGCAGTACTTC
TRBD1	few	TRBV7-2	TRBJ2-7	15	CASSPLRTGVHEQYF	TGTGCCAGCAGCCCCCTCCGGACAGGGGTCCACGAGCAGTACTTC
TRBD1	NA	TRBV9	TRBJ2-7	15	CASSPLGQGVSEQYF	TGTGCCAGCAGCCCCCTTGGACAGGGGGTTAGCGAGCAGTACTTC
NA	NA	TRBV12-5	TRBJ2-7	13	CASGGGTAYEQYF	TGTGCTAGTGGAGGGGGGACAGCGTACGAGCAGTACTTC
NA	few	TRBV10-1	TRBJ2-2	13	CASSEWNTGELFF	TGCGCCAGCAGTGAGTGGAACACCGGGGAGCTGTTTTTT
NA	NA	TRBV5-1	TRBJ2-1	12	CASGTGSYEQFF	TGCGCCAGCGGAACAGGGTCTTATGAGCAGTTCTTC